This entry lists 30 T cell receptor beta chains sequenced from one sample in a study of blood T cell repertoires in COVID-19. Data came from immunoSEQ multiplex PCR; TCRdb stores just in-frame clones and leaves some out. This repertoire shows some 270,000 clones, more than 85% found once; its top ten account for approximately 3%. The sample taken for sequencing was PBMCs or T cells enriched from blood (not recorded which). Receptor source: a man in his forties or fifties who had been exposed to COVID-19.

V and J are TRBV29-1 and TRBJ2-2; D might be TRBD2 (6 bases). Per the germline V gene, CDR1 is SQVTM and CDR2 is ANQGSEA. V lost 4 bases to trimming and J lost 6 bases, with 9 bases between them. This CDR3 is 12 amino acids long. CDR3 region: CSVGREAGELFF. The CDR3 DNA follows: TGCAGCGTTGGCAGGGAGGCCGGGGAGCTGTTTTTT.

The chain couples TRBV9 to TRBJ2-5, with 12 nucleotides matching TRBD2. CDR1 is SGDLS, CDR2 YYNGEE, per germline. The CDR3 spans 15 residues. Germline trimming cut 3 bases from V and 1 base from J; bases unmatched to any gene: 1. Here the CDR3 reads CASSGTSGTQETQYF. The CDR3 DNA sequence: TGTGCCAGCAGCGGGACTAGCGGGACCCAAGAGACCCAGTACTTC.

This sequence joins TRBV7-2 and TRBJ2-7, with 10 nucleotides matching TRBD2. V gave up 0 bases and J gave up 4 bases; unmatched junction bases: 0. The CDR3 consists of 14 residues. The germline gives CDR1 SGHTA, CDR2 FQGNSA. CDR3 DNA: TGTGCCAGCAGCTTAGCTAGCGGGAGGTACGAGCAGTACTTC. Translating gives CASSLASGRYEQYF.

The chain recombines TRBV5-4 with TRBJ1-3; TRBD1 agrees at 7 bases. Germline CDR1 reads SGHNT; CDR2 reads YYREEE (reference sequence). The CDR3 loop spans 14 amino acids. V gave up 3 bases and J gave up 0 bases; unmatched junction bases: 0. The CDR3 coding sequence is TGTGCCAGCAGCTGGACAGGCTCTGGAAACACCATATATTTT. Protein sequence: CASSWTGSGNTIYF.

This clone was observed a single time. The V and J genes are TRBV14 and TRBJ2-7; no definite D call. The CDR3 consists of 13 residues. V gave up 0 bases and J gave up 4 bases, with 7 bases separating them. The germline gives CDR1 SGHDN, CDR2 FVKESK. The CDR3 sequence is CASSQDGGYEQYF. The CDR3 DNA reads as TGTGCCAGCAGCCAAGACGGCGGTTACGAGCAGTACTTC.

The chain recombines TRBV7-9 with TRBJ1-1; 10 positions agree with TRBD1. The CDR3 consists of 13 residues. V was clipped by 5 bases and J by 11 bases; unmatched bases: 8. Germline loops: CDR1 SEHNR, CDR2 FQNEAQ (reference sequence). Written as DNA, the CDR3 is TGTGCCAGCAGCCAGCACGGGACAGGGGTGGCTTTCTTT. This codes for CASSQHGTGVAFF.

CDR3 DNA sequence: TGTGCCAGCAGCGTAGCGCCGGGACAGGGGGGAGACGAGCAGTACTTC. Residues: CASSVAPGQGGDEQYF. The V gene is TRBV9, the J gene TRBJ2-7; 11 bases line up with TRBD1. Trimming took 0 bases from V and 5 from J; bases not matched to a gene: 7. This CDR3 spans 16 amino acids. The germline CDR1 and CDR2 sequences are SGDLS and YYNGEE.

This sequence joins TRBV6-1 and TRBJ1-2, with unresolved D. From germline, CDR1 is MNHNS and CDR2 SASEGT. With 0 bases removed from V and 1 base from J, the gap between germline ends came to 6 bases. This CDR3 comprises 14 residues. The CDR3 nucleotides are TGTGCCAGCAGTGAAGCAGGGAGTAACTATGGCTACACCTTC. Its translation is CASSEAGSNYGYTF.

The chain employs TRBV29-1 and TRBJ2-1; TRBD2 matches 7 bases. This CDR3 comprises 13 residues. The V and J ends lost 5 bases and 2 bases, in that order; junction bases with no gene match: 3. CDR1 and CDR2 (germline): SQVTM, ANQGSEA. The CDR3 is CSVRLAPYNEQFF. The CDR3 nucleotides read TGCAGCGTTAGACTAGCCCCCTACAATGAGCAGTTCTTC.

The V gene is TRBV6-5, the J gene TRBJ1-6; a possible D gene is TRBD1 (6 bases). Germline V gene lookup returns CDR1 MNHEY and CDR2 SVGAGI. V was clipped by 2 bases and J by 11 bases, with 16 bases between them. The CDR3 consists of 15 residues. CDR3 region: CASSYARGSKTPLHF. CDR3 nucleotides: TGTGCCAGCAGTTACGCCAGGGGTAGCAAGACACCCCTCCACTTT.

The V gene is TRBV30, the J gene TRBJ2-2; 10 bases are shared with TRBD2. Germline trimming cut 5 bases from V and 3 bases from J; bases unmatched to any gene: 15. Germline V gene lookup returns CDR1 GTSNPN and CDR2 SVGIG (reference sequence). This CDR3 is 18 amino acids long. The DNA for the CDR3 is TGTGCCTGGCCCTCCCCCGGAGCGGGAGGGCCAGACACCGGGGAGCTGTTTTTT. Its protein is CAWPSPGAGGPDTGELFF.

The V gene is TRBV6-5, the J gene TRBJ2-7; 12 bases fit TRBD2. Germline V gene data show CDR1 as MNHEY and CDR2 as SVGAGI. The CDR3 is made up of 15 amino acids. The V segment lost 6 bases and the J segment 4 bases; nucleotides outside the gene matches: 7. The CDR3 loop reads CASRLGTSGSYEQYF. In nucleotides, the CDR3 is TGTGCCAGCAGGTTAGGGACTAGCGGGTCATACGAGCAGTACTTC.

The chain carries TRBV5-1 and TRBJ2-1, with 11 bases that match TRBD2. The V gene's germline CDR1 is SGHRS and CDR2 YFSETQ. V shed 0 bases and J 6 bases; nucleotides not matched to a gene: 2. The CDR3 spans 15 residues. The CDR3 DNA sequence: TGCGCCAGCAGCTTGGGACTAGCGGGGACCAATGAGCAGTTCTTC. This gives the protein CASSLGLAGTNEQFF.

CDR3 sequence (DNA): TGTGCCAGTAGTAGACCCTCCGGGACAGGGGCATATGGCTACACCTTC. It specifies CASSRPSGTGAYGYTF. This rearrangement joins TRBV19 to TRBJ1-2; 10 positions match TRBD1. CDR1 and CDR2 (germline): LNHDA, SQIVND (reference sequence). This CDR3 comprises 16 residues. The J segment lost 5 bases and the V segment lost 4 bases, leaving 10 bases of the junction unmatched.

This clone was counted once. CDR3 in amino acids: CSVDGTGPYQETQYF. In nucleotides, the CDR3 is TGCAGCGTTGATGGGACAGGGCCTTACCAAGAGACCCAGTACTTC. V is TRBV29-1 and J is TRBJ2-5, with 9 bases lining up with TRBD1. The J segment lost 0 bases and the V segment lost 3 bases, leaving 5 bases of the junction unmatched. This CDR3 is built from 15 residues. Germline loops: CDR1 SQVTM, CDR2 ANQGSEA.

As DNA, the CDR3 is TGTGCCAGCAGCCCTGGACAGTTTCGAGGGGAGCTGTTTTTT. This translates into CASSPGQFRGELFF. V gene TRBV3-1 (or the pseudogene TRBV3-2) combines with J gene TRBJ2-2; D may be TRBD1 (6 bases). V was trimmed by 4 bases and J by 8 bases, leaving 14 bases between them. In germline, CDR1 is LGHDT, CDR2 YNNKEL (reference sequence). This CDR3 is 14 amino acids long.

The chain employs TRBV19 and TRBJ1-5, with D uncertain. The germline V gene has CDR1 LNHDA and CDR2 SQIVND (reference sequence). V was shortened by 5 bases and J by 9 bases, with 14 bases between the two germline ends. The CDR3 loop spans 13 amino acids. The chain's CDR3 is CASSVSPRMPQHF. In DNA form, the CDR3 reads TGTGCCAGTAGTGTCTCGCCTAGGATGCCCCAGCATTTT.

The V and J genes are TRBV9 and TRBJ1-1; D remains ambiguous. Trimming removed 3 bases from V and 0 bases from J, with 15 bases in between. This CDR3 region has 16 residues. CDR1 and CDR2 (germline): SGDLS, YYNGEE. The CDR3 here is CASSGSSGGVNTEAFF. CDR3 coding DNA: TGTGCCAGCAGCGGCTCCTCCGGAGGCGTGAACACTGAAGCTTTCTTT. Full variable domain (outside the CDR3, taken from reference TRBV9 and TRBJ1-1): DSGVTQTPKHLITATGQRVTLRCSPRSGDLSVYWYQQSLDQGLQFLIQYYNGEERAKGNILERFSAQQFPDLHSELNLSSLELGDSALYFCASSGSSGGVNTEAFFGQGTRLTVV.

The chain uses TRBV29-1 and TRBJ1-4; D might be TRBD1 (6 bases). From germline, CDR1 is SQVTM and CDR2 ANQGSEA. CDR3 size: 12 residues. Between the trimmed V and J ends, which lost 4 bases and 5 bases, there was a span of 8 bases. The CDR3 region is CSVGTENEKLFF. The CDR3 nucleotides are TGCAGCGTTGGGACAGAAAATGAAAAACTGTTTTTT.

The CDR3 DNA reads as TGTGCCAGCAGCCTAGGACTAGCGGCCTACAATGAGCAGTTCTTC. Translated, it gives CASSLGLAAYNEQFF. The V and J genes are TRBV7-9 and TRBJ2-1; 10 bases fit TRBD2. The ends lost 5 bases at V and 2 bases at J; junction bases unmatched: 3. This CDR3 comprises 15 residues. Germline values: CDR1 SEHNR, CDR2 FQNEAQ (reference sequence).

This chain connects TRBV5-1 to TRBJ2-7; no clear D. The CDR3 runs to 15 residues. Trimming cost V 4 bases and J 1 base, with 15 bases left between them. Germline CDR1 is SGHRS and CDR2 is YFSETQ. DNA for the CDR3: TGCGCCAGCAGCCGAGACACTCGGCTATCCTACGAGCAGTACTTC. Its translation is CASSRDTRLSYEQYF.

The chain couples TRBV9 to TRBJ2-2; D remains ambiguous. The germline V gene encodes CDR1 SGDLS and CDR2 YYNGEE. The CDR3 loop spans 14 amino acids. V gave up 3 bases and J gave up 7 bases, with 13 bases separating them. The CDR3 sequence is CASSAPASDGELFF. DNA of the CDR3: TGTGCCAGCAGCGCGCCCGCGAGCGACGGGGAGCTGTTTTTT.

This clone was found a few times. This chain uses TRBV18 with TRBJ2-1, with 13 bases that match TRBD2. The CDR3 runs 16 residues. Trimming cost V 3 bases and J 6 bases; bases outside gene matches: 5. Germline V gene sequence: CDR1 KGHSH, CDR2 LQKENI. Written as DNA, the CDR3 is TGTGCCAGCTCACCTACGGGACTAGCGGGATTCAATGAGCAGTTCTTC. Protein product: CASSPTGLAGFNEQFF.

V is TRBV13 and J is TRBJ2-5; perhaps TRBD2 as D (6 bases). CDR1 and CDR2 from the germline V gene are PRHDT and FYEKMQ (reference sequence). Trimming took 6 bases from V and 2 from J, leaving 13 bases between them. The CDR3 has 14 residues. The CDR3 DNA sequence: TGTGCCAGCAGACGGGCAGGACTACAAGAGACCCAGTACTTC. It specifies CASRRAGLQETQYF.

The CDR3 region is CASSKIFRVTGELFF. For the CDR3, the DNA is TGTGCCAGCAGCAAAATATTCAGGGTCACCGGGGAGCTGTTTTTT. The chain uses TRBV21-1 and TRBJ2-2; the DNA was not compared with TRBD1, the D call given in the table. TRBV21-1 is noted as a pseudogene. The CDR3 runs 15 residues.

The chain recombines TRBV7-2 with TRBJ1-3; D is possibly TRBD1 (5 bases). The CDR3 contains 15 residues. Germline V lookup: CDR1 SGHTA, CDR2 FQGNSA. V was trimmed by 4 bases and J by 0 bases, leaving 10 bases between them. The CDR3 DNA reads TGTGCCAGCAGCTCCGACAGCCGCTCTGGAAACACCATATATTTT. This sequence encodes CASSSDSRSGNTIYF.

This chain joins TRBV6-5 and TRBJ2-7; 13 bases agree with TRBD2. With 6 bases clipped from V and 7 bases from J, the junction kept 9 bases outside the gene matches. Germline V CDR1 and CDR2: MNHEY, SVGAGI. CDR3 length equals 15 residues. The DNA of the CDR3 is TGTGCCAGCAGGAGGACTAGCGGGAGTTCGGGGGAGCAGTACTTC. Translated, it gives CASRRTSGSSGEQYF.

The J gene is TRBJ1-5, the V gene TRBV9; tentative D call: TRBD1 (5 bases). The ends were cut back, 4 bases at V and 1 base at J, with 12 bases in the middle. CDR1 SGDLS and CDR2 YYNGEE come from the germline V gene. This CDR3 spans 15 amino acids. CDR3 amino acids: CASSPSGGSNQPQHF. In DNA, the CDR3 is TGTGCCAGCAGCCCGTCGGGGGGAAGCAATCAGCCCCAGCATTTT.

V gene TRBV7-2 combines with J gene TRBJ2-1; 15 bases align to TRBD2. V shed 5 bases and J 13 bases; nucleotides not matched to a gene: 6. The CDR3 length is 14 residues. The germline V gene has CDR1 SGHTA and CDR2 FQGNSA. This CDR3 is CASSTRTSGRDQFF. CDR3 coding DNA: TGTGCCAGCAGCACCAGGACTAGCGGGAGGGATCAGTTCTTC.

This clone was found once. At the DNA level, this CDR3 is encoded by other sequences in the same sample as well. The rearrangement uses TRBV28 and TRBJ1-3; perhaps TRBD1 as D (5 bases). Trimming took off 6 bases at V and 0 bases at J, with 12 bases between the two ends. The CDR3 extends over 15 amino acids. Germline CDR1 MDHEN, CDR2 SYDVKM. For the CDR3, the DNA is TGTGCCAGCAGCTCCAGACAGTTCTCTGGAAACACCATATATTTT. This sequence encodes CASSSRQFSGNTIYF. The variable domain in full, with the rest retrieved from reference TRBV28 and TRBJ1-3, is DVKVTQSSRYLVKRTGEKVFLECVQDMDHENMFWYRQDPGLGLRLIYFSYDVKMKEKGDIPEGYSVSREKKERFSLILESASTNQTSMYLCASSSRQFSGNTIYFGEGSWLTVV.